This T cell receptor (beta chain) was documented in a study of cytomegalovirus exposure and HLA in healthy donors. Findings and caveats of the study: Some segments of the V type, notably TRBV6-2 and TRBV6-3, were excluded as indistinguishable.

Of note for this clone: The antigen is undetermined.

It was with 60 Vbeta and 13 Jbeta primers that the PCR ran. Method: immunoSEQ multiplex PCR; TCRdb's copy keeps in-frame clones and lacks some. Recorded for this sample: about 200,000 clones. The CDR3 has 16 amino acids. The germline V gene encodes CDR1 SEHNR and CDR2 FQNEAQ (reference sequence). V shed 5 bases and J 3 bases; nucleotides not matched to a gene: 6. The sequence was obtained from a man in his thirties or forties in good health and CMV-seronegative. The sample comprised PBMCs. This chain links TRBV7-9 with TRBJ2-3; 12 bases fit TRBD2. CDR3: CASSLRLAGETDTQYF. CDR3 DNA sequence: TGTGCCAGCAGCCTAAGACTAGCGGGAGAGACAGATACGCAGTATTTT.